This T cell receptor beta chain comes out of a study of T-cell memory formation after mild COVID-19. Across the whole study: For the most part, TCR clusters were specific to one donor. The study, taken as a whole, reports: Clones contracting across day 15 to 85 had a balanced CD4/CD8 profile; later expanding clones leaned CD4+. Largely, contracting CD4+ clones fell within CM and EM, and contracting CD8+ clones within EMRA.

TCRdb itself ran the 5' RACE reads through MiXCR, one entry per CDR3 protein. The repertoire holds about 430,000 distinct CDR3 sequences, with 24% as singletons. The CDR3 runs 16 residues. J gave up 3 bases and V 5 bases, and 8 bases lay outside the gene matches. About this clonotype itself: The antigen remains unidentified.

The V gene is TRBV12-3 or TRBV12-4, the J gene TRBJ2-3, with TRBD1 matching over 10 bases. This TCR derives from an adult woman who had mild COVID-19 (a few samples of this study predate the infection). Cell type and time point are not known. The source material was PBMCs or a T cell subset sorted from them (not recorded which). CDR3 DNA: TGTGCCAGCAGTGGGACTGGGACAGGGGTAACAGATACGCAGTATTTT. This encodes CASSGTGTGVTDTQYF.